The 10 T cell receptor beta chains presented below share a single source sample, sequenced in a study of T cell clones after liver transplantation. Measured with immunoSEQ multiplex PCR; TCRdb has only the in-frame clones, and not every one. The sample lists 50,000 or so clones, over 55% occurring once. The sample in question was CD4+ T cells from blood, obtained around 52 months after liver transplant. These receptors were collected from a human patient who received a liver transplant. Among the T cells, some may be from the graft donor.

CDR3 coding DNA: TGTGCCAGCAGCCAAGATGCTCAGAGCACAGATACGCAGTATTTT. It translates to CASSQDAQSTDTQYF. The chain is built from TRBV4-2 and TRBJ2-3, with D hard to call. V lost 0 bases and J 0 bases, leaving 7 bases between the germline ends. Germline CDR1 LGHNA, CDR2 YNFKEQ. The CDR3 loop spans 15 amino acids.

The chain couples TRBV19 to TRBJ1-1; 7 bases agree with TRBD1. Germline CDR1 reads LNHDA; CDR2 reads SQIVND (reference sequence). The CDR3 has 15 amino acids. V lost 8 bases and J lost 10; bases outside the gene matches: 19. The CDR3 DNA reads TGTGCCAGTGTTAAGACTACCCGACAGGGAGTGGGAGCTTTCTTT. Its translation is CASVKTTRQGVGAFF.

V and J are TRBV2 and TRBJ2-7; 8 nucleotides match TRBD1. Germline CDR1 reads SNHLY; CDR2 reads FYNNEI. Unmatched junction bases numbered 7, after V lost 4 bases and J lost 2 bases. The CDR3 is 15 residues long. The CDR3 loop is CASSGVRTGPYEQYF. Here the CDR3 DNA reads TGTGCCAGCAGTGGCGTCCGGACAGGGCCCTACGAGCAGTACTTC. Combining the CDR3 with reference TRBV2 and TRBJ2-7 gives the whole variable domain EPEVTQTPSHQVTQMGQEVILRCVPISNHLYFYWYRQILGQKVEFLVSFYNNEISEKSEIFDDQFSVERPDGSNFTLKIRSTKLEDSAMYFCASSGVRTGPYEQYFGPGTRLTVT.

The CDR3 loop is CASSLDSAEKLFF. The CDR3 DNA sequence: TGCGCCAGCAGCTTGGACAGCGCTGAAAAACTGTTTTTT. The gene calls are TRBV5-1 and TRBJ1-4; unclear D gene. Trimming stripped 0 bases from V and 7 bases from J, with 7 bases between. CDR1 and CDR2 from the germline V gene are SGHRS and YFSETQ. The CDR3 contains 13 residues.

This chain uses TRBV29-1 with TRBJ2-2; D is possibly TRBD1 (5 bases). Germline lookup yields CDR1 SQVTM and CDR2 ANQGSEA. The CDR3 extends over 15 amino acids. Between the trimmed V and J ends, which lost 7 bases and 3 bases, there was a span of 18 bases. This chain's CDR3 is CSAKRQGWDTGELFF. For the CDR3, the DNA is TGCAGCGCCAAACGGCAGGGCTGGGACACCGGGGAGCTGTTTTTT.

The chain combines TRBV5-1 with TRBJ2-3, with D perhaps matching TRBD1 (6 bases). Germline assignment: CDR1 SGHRS and CDR2 YFSETQ. This CDR3 has 16 residues. Trimming took 4 bases from V and 0 from J, leaving 15 bases between them. CDR3 loop: CASSNIPGQSTDTQYF. CDR3 in DNA: TGCGCCAGCAGCAACATCCCGGGACAAAGCACAGATACGCAGTATTTT.

This clone was picked up a small number of times. The CDR3 nucleotides are TGTGCCAGCAGCTTAAGTCCAGGGACGGGTGGCTACACCTTC. Protein product: CASSLSPGTGGYTF. The genes are TRBV7-9 and TRBJ1-2, with D possibly being TRBD1 (5 bases). Trimming removed 2 bases at V and 7 bases at J, with 14 bases between. This CDR3 comprises 14 residues. Germline-derived CDR1 and CDR2 are SEHNR and FQNEAQ (reference sequence).

This clone was picked up a small number of times. This chain uses TRBV5-5 with TRBJ2-7, with 7 bases that match TRBD1. From germline, CDR1 is SGHKS and CDR2 YYEKEE (reference sequence). The CDR3 extends over 15 amino acids. J was trimmed by 4 bases and V by 4 bases; bases with no gene match: 11. For the CDR3, the DNA is TGTGCCAGCAGCATCCCGGGACAGATTTTGTACGAGCAGTACTTC. Protein sequence: CASSIPGQILYEQYF.

The V gene is TRBV28, the J gene TRBJ2-7; 9 positions agree with TRBD1. The ends lost 7 bases at V and 7 bases at J; junction bases unmatched: 8. There are 13 residues in the CDR3. Germline V CDR1 and CDR2: MDHEN, SYDVKM. Written as DNA, the CDR3 is TGTGCCAGCAAGAGACAGGGGGGGAGGGAGCAGTACTTC. It specifies CASKRQGGREQYF.

V and J are TRBV13 and TRBJ2-3; maybe TRBD1 (5 bases). Between the trimmed V and J ends, which lost 6 bases and 4 bases, there was a span of 11 bases. CDR3 length equals 13 residues. Germline V CDR1 and CDR2: PRHDT, FYEKMQ (reference sequence). Here the CDR3 reads CASSSRVSDTQYF. In nucleotides, the CDR3 is TGTGCCAGCAGTTCCAGGGTTTCAGATACGCAGTATTTT.